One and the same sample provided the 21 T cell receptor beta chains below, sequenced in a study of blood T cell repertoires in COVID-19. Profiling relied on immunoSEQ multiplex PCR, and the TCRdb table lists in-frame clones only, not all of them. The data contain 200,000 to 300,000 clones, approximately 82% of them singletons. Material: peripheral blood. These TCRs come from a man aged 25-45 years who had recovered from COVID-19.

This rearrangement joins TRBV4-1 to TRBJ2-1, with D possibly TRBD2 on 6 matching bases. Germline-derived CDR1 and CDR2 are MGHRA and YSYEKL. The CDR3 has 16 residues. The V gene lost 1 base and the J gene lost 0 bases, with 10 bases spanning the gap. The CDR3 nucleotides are TGCGCCAGCAGCCAAGTGGGGGGAAGCTCCTACAATGAGCAGTTCTTC. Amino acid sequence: CASSQVGGSSYNEQFF.

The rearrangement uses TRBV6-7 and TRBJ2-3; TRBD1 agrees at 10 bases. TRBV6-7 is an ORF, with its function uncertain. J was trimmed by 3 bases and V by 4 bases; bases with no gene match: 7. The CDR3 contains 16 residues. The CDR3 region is CASSSIPGQGTDTQYF. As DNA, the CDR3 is TGTGCCAGCAGTTCCATTCCGGGACAGGGGACAGATACGCAGTATTTT.

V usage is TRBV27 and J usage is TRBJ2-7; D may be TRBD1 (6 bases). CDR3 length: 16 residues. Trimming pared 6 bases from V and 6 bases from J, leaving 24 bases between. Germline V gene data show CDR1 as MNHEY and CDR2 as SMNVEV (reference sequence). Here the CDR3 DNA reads TGTGCCAGCAGATCTAGGGGGATCGGCCGTCCAGGCGAGCAGTACTTC. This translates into CASRSRGIGRPGEQYF.

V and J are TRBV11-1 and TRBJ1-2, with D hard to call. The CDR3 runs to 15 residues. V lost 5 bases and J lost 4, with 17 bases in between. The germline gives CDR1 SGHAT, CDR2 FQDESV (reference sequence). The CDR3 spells CASSPGEGPSYGYTF. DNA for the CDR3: TGTGCCAGCAGCCCCGGGGAGGGTCCTTCCTATGGCTACACCTTC.

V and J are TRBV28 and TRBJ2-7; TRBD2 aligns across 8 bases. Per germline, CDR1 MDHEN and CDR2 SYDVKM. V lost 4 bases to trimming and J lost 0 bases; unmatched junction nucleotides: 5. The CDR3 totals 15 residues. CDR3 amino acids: CASSSGGESSYEQYV. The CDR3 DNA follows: TGTGCCAGCAGTTCCGGGGGGGAGAGCTCCTACGAGCAGTACGTC.

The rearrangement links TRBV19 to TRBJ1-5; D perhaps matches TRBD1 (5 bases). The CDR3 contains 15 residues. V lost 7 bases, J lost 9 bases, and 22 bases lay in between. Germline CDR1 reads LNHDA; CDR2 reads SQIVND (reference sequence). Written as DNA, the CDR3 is TGTGCCAGTACAACAGCGTCGGGGGTACAAGGGCCCCAGCATTTT. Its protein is CASTTASGVQGPQHF.

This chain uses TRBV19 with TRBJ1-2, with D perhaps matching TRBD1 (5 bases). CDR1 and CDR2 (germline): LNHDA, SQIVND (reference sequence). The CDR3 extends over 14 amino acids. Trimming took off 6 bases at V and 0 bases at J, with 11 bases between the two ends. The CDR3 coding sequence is TGTGCCAGTAGCGCCTCGACAGCTAACTATGGCTACACCTTC. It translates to CASSASTANYGYTF.

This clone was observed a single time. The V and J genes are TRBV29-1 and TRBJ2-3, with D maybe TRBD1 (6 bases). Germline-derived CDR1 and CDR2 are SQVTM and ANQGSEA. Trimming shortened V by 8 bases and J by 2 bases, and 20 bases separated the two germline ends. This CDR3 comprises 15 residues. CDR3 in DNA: TGCAGCATCATACAGGGCCCTACGAACACAGATACGCAGTATTTT. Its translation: CSIIQGPTNTDTQYF.

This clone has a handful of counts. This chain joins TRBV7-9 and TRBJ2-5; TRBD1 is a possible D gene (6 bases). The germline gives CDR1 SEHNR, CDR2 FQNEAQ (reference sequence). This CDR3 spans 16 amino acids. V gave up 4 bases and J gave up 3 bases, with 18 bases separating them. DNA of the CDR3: TGTGCCAGCAGCTGGAAAGCCGGGACAACGAAAGAGACCCAGTACTTC. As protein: CASSWKAGTTKETQYF. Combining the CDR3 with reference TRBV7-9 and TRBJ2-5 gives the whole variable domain DTGVSQNPRHKITKRGQNVTFRCDPISEHNRLYWYRQTLGQGPEFLTYFQNEAQLEKSRLLSDRFSAERPKGSFSTLEIQRTEQGDSAMYLCASSWKAGTTKETQYFGPGTRLLVL.

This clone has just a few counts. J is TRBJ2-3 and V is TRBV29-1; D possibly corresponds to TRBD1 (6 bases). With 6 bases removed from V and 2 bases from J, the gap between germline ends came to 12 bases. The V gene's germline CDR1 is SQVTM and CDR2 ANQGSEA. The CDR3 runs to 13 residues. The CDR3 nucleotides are TGCAGCGTAGCTGGGGGCCTCACAGATACGCAGTATTTT. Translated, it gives CSVAGGLTDTQYF.

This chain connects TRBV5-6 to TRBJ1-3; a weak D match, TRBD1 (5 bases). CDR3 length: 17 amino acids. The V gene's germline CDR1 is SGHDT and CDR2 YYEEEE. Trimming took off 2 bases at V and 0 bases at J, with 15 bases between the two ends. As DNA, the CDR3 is TGTGCCAGCAGCTTTCAGGGTCCGGGGGTCTCTGGAAACACCATATATTTT. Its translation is CASSFQGPGVSGNTIYF.

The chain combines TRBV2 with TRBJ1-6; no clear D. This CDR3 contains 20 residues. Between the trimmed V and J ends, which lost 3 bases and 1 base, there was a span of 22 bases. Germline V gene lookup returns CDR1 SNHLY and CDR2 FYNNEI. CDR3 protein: CASSEGSLVRLRSYNSPLHF. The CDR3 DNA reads TGTGCCAGCAGTGAGGGGAGCCTTGTAAGGTTGCGGTCCTATAATTCACCCCTCCACTTT.

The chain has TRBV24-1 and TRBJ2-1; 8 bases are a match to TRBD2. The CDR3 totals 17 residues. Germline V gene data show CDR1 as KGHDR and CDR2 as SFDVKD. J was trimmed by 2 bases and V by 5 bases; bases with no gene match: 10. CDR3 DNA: TGTGCCACCAGTGGCCTCTCAGCGGGGGTAGCCTACAATGAGCAGTTCTTC. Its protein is CATSGLSAGVAYNEQFF.

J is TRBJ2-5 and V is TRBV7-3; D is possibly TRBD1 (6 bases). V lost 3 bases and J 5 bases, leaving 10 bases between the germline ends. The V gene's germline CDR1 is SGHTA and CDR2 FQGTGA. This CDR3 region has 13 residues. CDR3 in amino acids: CASSFGQRETQYF. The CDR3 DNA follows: TGTGCCAGCAGCTTTGGACAGAGGGAGACCCAGTACTTC.

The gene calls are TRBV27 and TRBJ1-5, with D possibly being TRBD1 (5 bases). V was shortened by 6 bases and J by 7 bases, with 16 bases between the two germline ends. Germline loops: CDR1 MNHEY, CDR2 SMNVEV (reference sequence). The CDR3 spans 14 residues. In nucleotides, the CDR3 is TGTGCCAGCAGAAAGGGCAGGGTGGGCCAGCCCCAGCATTTT. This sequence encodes CASRKGRVGQPQHF.

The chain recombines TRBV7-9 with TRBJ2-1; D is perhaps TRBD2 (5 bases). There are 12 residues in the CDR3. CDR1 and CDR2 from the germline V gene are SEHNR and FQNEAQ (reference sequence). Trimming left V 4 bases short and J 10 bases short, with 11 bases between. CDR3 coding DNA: TGTGCCAGCAGCTCACGCGCGGGCGAGCAGTTCTTC. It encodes CASSSRAGEQFF. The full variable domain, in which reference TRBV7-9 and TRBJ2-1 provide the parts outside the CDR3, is DTGVSQNPRHKITKRGQNVTFRCDPISEHNRLYWYRQTLGQGPEFLTYFQNEAQLEKSRLLSDRFSAERPKGSFSTLEIQRTEQGDSAMYLCASSSRAGEQFFGPGTRLTVL.

CDR3 bases: TGCGCCAGCTCCGCCCGGGGGGGCTACGAGCAGTACTTC. Protein product: CASSARGGYEQYF. The chain carries TRBV5-1 and TRBJ2-7, with TRBD2 matching 8 bases. Germline CDR1 reads SGHRS; CDR2 reads YFSETQ. The CDR3 has 13 residues. J gave up 3 bases and V 7 bases, and 6 bases lay outside the gene matches.

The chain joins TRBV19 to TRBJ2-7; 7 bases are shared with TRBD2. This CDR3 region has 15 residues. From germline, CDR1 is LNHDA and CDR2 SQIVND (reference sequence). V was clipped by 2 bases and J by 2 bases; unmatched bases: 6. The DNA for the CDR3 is TGTGCCAGTAGTATAAGCGGGGTTGGTGCCTACGAGCAGTACTTC. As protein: CASSISGVGAYEQYF.

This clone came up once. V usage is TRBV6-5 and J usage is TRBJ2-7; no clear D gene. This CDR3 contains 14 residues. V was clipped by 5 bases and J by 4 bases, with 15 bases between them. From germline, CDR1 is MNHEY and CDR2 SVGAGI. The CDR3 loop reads CASSPGSHKYEQYV. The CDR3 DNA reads TGTGCCAGCAGTCCAGGATCTCACAAATACGAGCAGTACGTC.

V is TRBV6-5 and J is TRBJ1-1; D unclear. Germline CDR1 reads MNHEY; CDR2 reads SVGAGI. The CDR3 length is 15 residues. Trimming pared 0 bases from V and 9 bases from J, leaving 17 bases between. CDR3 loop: CASSYSTAADQKAFF. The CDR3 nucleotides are TGTGCCAGCAGTTACTCGACTGCAGCTGATCAGAAAGCTTTCTTT.

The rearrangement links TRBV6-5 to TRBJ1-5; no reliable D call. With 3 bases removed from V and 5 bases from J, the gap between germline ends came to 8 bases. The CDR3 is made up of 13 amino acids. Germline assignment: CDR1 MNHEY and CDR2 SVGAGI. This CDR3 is CASSYSKDQPQHF. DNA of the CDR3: TGTGCCAGCAGTTATAGTAAAGATCAGCCCCAGCATTTT.